This T cell receptor (beta chain) was sequenced during a study of T cells after yellow fever vaccination. Whole-study results and caveats: Though it reached lower strength, the secondary response hit its peak faster, day 5 versus 15.

Germline CDR1 and CDR2: MDHEN and SYDVKM. Between the trimmed V and J ends, which lost 1 base and 6 bases, there was a span of 10 bases. CDR3 length equals 14 residues. 5'RACE template switching added a universal primer site and UMIs to TCR cDNA. Using its own MiXCR run on the 5' RACE reads, TCRdb lists one record per CDR3 protein. The sample consists of 300,000 to 350,000 distinct CDR3 sequences, 3.5% to 4.5% of them appearing once. This clonotype came up a few times. The antigen remains unidentified. This TCR was sampled from a man between 18 and 35 years old who received the YFV17D yellow fever vaccine. Sequenced material: PBMCs, taken 5 days after the yellow fever booster vaccination. The V and J genes are TRBV28 and TRBJ1-5, with D perhaps matching TRBD1 (5 bases). For the CDR3, the DNA is TGTGCCAGCAGTTTATCAGGGATGGGTCAGCCCCAGCATTTT. It encodes CASSLSGMGQPQHF. Full variable domain (outside the CDR3, taken from reference TRBV28 and TRBJ1-5): DVKVTQSSRYLVKRTGEKVFLECVQDMDHENMFWYRQDPGLGLRLIYFSYDVKMKEKGDIPEGYSVSREKKERFSLILESASTNQTSMYLCASSLSGMGQPQHFGDGTRLSIL.